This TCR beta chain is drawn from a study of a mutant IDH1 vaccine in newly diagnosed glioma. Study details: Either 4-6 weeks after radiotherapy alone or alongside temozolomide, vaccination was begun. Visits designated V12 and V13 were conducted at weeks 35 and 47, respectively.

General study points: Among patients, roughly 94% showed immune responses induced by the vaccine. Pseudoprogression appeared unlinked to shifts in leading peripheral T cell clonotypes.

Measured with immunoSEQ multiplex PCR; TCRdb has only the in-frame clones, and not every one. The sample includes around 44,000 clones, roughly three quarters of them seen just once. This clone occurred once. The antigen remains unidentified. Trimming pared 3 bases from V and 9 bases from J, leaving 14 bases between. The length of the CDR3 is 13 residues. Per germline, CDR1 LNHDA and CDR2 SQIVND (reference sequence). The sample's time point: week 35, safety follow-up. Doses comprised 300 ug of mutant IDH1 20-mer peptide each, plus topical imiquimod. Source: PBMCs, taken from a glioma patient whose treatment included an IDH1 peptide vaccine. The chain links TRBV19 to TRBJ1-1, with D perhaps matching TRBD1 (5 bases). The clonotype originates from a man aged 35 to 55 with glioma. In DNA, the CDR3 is TGTGCCAGTAGTATCGGTGGGACCCCTCAAGCTTTCTTT. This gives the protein CASSIGGTPQAFF.